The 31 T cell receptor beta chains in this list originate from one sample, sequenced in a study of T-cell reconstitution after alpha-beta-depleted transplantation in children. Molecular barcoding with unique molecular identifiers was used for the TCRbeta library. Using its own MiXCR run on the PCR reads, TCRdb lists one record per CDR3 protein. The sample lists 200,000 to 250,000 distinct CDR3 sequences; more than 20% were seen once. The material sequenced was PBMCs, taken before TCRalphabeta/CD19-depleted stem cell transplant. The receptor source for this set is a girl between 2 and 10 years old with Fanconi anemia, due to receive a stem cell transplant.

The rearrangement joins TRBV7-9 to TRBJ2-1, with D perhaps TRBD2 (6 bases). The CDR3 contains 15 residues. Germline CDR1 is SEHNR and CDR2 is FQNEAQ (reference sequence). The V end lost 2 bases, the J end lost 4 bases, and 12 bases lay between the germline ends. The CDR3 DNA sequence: TGTGCCAGCAGCTTAACCGGGACTGCATACAATGAGCAGTTCTTC. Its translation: CASSLTGTAYNEQFF.

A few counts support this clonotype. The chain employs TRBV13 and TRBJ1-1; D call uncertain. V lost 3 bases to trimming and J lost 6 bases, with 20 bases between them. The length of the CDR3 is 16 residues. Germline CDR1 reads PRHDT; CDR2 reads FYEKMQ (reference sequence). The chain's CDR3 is CASSFPRPLPSAEAFF. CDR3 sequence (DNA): TGTGCCAGCAGCTTTCCGAGGCCTCTCCCCTCTGCTGAAGCTTTCTTT.

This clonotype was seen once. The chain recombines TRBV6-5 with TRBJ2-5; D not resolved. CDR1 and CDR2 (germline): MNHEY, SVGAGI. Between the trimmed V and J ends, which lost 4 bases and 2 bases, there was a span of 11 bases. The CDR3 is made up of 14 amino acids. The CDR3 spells CASSFLSRQETQYF. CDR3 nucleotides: TGTGCCAGCAGTTTTCTCTCCAGACAAGAGACCCAGTACTTC.

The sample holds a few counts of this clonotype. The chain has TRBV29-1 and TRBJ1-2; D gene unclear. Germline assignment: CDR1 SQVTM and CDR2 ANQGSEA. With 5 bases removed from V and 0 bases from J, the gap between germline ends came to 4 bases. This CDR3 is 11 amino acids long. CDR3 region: CSVSANYGYTF. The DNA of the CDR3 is TGCAGCGTTTCGGCTAACTATGGCTACACCTTC.

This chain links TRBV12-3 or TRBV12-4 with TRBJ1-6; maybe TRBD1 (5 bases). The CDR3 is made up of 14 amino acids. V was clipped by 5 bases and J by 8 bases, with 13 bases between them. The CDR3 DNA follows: TGTGCCAGCAGTCACCGGGACTGGGATTCACCCCTCCACTTT. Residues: CASSHRDWDSPLHF.

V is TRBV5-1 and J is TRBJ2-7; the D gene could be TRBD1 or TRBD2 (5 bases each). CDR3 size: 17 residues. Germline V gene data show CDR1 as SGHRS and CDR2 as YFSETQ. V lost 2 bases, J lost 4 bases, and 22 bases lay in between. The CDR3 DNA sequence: TGCGCCAGCAGCTTCGGGGCACAGTCAATGGGCCTATACGAGCAGTACTTC. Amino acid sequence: CASSFGAQSMGLYEQYF.

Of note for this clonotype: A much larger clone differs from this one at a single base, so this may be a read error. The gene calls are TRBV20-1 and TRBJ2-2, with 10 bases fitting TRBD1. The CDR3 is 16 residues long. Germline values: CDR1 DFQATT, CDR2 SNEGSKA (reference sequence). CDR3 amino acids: CCARDRRTGGTGELFF. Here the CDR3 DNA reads TGCTGTGCTAGAGATCGGAGGACAGGGGGCACCGGGGAGCTGTTTTTT.

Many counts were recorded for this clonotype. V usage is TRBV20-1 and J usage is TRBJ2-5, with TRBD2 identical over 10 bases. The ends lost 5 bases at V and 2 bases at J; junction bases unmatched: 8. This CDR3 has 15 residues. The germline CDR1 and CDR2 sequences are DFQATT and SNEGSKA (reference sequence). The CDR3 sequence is CSAEIAGGGQETQYF. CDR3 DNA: TGCAGTGCTGAAATAGCGGGAGGAGGTCAAGAGACCCAGTACTTC.

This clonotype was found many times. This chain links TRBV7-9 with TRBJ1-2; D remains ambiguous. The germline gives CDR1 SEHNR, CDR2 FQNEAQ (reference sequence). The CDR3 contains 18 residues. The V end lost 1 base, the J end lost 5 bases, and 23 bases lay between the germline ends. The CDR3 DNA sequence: TGTGCCAGCAGCTTAGGAGTGGGTTGGAATCGTGGTGGGTATGGCTACACCTTC. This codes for CASSLGVGWNRGGYGYTF.

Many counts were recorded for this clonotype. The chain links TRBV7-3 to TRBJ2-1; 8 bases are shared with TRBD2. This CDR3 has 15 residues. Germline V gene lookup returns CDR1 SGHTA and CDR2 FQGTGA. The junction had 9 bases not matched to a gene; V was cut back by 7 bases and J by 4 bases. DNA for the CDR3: TGTGCCAGCACCCAACGGGGGGGATTTTACAATGAGCAGTTCTTC. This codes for CASTQRGGFYNEQFF.

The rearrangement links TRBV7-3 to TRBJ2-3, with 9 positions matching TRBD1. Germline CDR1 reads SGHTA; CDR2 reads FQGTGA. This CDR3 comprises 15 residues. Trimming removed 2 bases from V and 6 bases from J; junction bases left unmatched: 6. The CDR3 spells CASSLVGTGLDTQYF. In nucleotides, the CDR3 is TGTGCCAGCAGCTTAGTAGGGACAGGGTTGGATACGCAGTATTTT.

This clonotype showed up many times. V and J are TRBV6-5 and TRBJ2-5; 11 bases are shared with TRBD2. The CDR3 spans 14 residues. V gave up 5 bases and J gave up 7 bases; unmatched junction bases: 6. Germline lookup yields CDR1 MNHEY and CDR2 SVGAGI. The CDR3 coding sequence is TGTGCCAGCAGTACTAGCGGGGGATCGTGGACCCAGTACTTC. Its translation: CASSTSGGSWTQYF.

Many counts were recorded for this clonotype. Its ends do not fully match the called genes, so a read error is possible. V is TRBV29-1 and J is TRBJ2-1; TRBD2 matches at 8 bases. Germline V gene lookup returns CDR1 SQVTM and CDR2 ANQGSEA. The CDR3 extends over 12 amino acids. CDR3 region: CSVEGLAVEQFF. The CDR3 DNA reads TGCAGCGTCGAAGGACTAGCAGTTGAGCAGTTCTTC.

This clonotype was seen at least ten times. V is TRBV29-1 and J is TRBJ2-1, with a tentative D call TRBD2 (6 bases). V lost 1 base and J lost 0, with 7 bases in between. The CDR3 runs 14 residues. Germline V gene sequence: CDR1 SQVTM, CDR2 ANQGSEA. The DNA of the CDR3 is TGCAGCGTTGAAGGCGGGGTCTCCTACAATGAGCAGTTCTTC. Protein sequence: CSVEGGVSYNEQFF.

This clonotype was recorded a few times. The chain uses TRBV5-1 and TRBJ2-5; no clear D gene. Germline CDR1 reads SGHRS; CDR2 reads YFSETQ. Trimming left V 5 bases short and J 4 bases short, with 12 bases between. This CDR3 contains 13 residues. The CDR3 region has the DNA TGCGCCAGCAGTCATGCTAGTCGAGAGACCCAGTACTTC. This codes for CASSHASRETQYF.

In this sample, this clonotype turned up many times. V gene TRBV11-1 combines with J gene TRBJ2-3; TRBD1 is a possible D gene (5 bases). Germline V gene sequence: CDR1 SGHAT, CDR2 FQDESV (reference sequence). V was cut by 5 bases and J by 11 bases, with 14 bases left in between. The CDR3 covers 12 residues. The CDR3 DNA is TGTGCCAGCAGCCATGGACACCGTTTGCAGTATTTT. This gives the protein CASSHGHRLQYF.

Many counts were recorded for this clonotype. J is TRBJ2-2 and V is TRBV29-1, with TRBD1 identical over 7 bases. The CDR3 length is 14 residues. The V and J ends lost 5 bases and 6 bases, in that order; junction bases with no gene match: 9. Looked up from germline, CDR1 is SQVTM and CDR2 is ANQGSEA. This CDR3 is CSVPRQGSAGELFF. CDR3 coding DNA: TGCAGCGTTCCGAGACAGGGAAGCGCCGGGGAGCTGTTTTTT.

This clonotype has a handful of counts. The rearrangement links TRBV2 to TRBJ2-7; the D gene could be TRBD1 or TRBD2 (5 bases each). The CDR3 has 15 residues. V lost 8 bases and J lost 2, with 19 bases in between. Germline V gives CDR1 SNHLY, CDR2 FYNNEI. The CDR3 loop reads CASQRLSQGPYEQYF. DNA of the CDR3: TGTGCCAGCCAGCGTCTAAGCCAGGGACCCTACGAGCAGTACTTC.

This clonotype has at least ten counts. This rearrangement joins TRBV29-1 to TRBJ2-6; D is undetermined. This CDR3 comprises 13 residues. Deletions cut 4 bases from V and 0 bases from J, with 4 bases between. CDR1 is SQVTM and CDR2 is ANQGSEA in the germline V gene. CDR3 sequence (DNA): TGCAGCGTTGGACTCTCTGGGGCCAACGTCCTGACTTTC. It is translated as CSVGLSGANVLTF.

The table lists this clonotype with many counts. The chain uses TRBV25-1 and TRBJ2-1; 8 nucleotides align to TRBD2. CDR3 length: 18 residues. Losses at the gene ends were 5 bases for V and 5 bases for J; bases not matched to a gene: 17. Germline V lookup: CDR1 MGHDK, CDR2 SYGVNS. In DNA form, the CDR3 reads TGTGCCAGCAGTCATAGGTCCCCATTAGCGGGACTCGACAATGAGCAGTTCTTC. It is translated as CASSHRSPLAGLDNEQFF. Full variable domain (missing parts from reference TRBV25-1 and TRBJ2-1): EADIYQTPRYLVIGTGKKITLECSQTMGHDKMYWYQQDPGMELHLIHYSYGVNSTEKGDLSSESTVSRIRTEHFPLTLESARPSHTSQYLCASSHRSPLAGLDNEQFFGPGTRLTVL.

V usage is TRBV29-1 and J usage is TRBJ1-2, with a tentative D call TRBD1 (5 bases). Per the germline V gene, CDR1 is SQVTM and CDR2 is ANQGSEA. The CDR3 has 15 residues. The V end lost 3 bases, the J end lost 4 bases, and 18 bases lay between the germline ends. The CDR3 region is CSVEGYGQGLYGYTF. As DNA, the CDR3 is TGCAGCGTTGAGGGGTATGGTCAGGGCCTCTATGGCTACACCTTC.

The CDR3 DNA reads as TGCGCCAGCAGCTCCCGGACAGCTTCCTACGAGCAGTACTTC. Amino acids: CASSSRTASYEQYF. V and J are TRBV5-1 and TRBJ2-7; D is possibly TRBD1 (6 bases). The germline V gene has CDR1 SGHRS and CDR2 YFSETQ. The ends were cut back, 3 bases at V and 1 base at J, with 11 bases in the middle. CDR3 length: 14 amino acids.

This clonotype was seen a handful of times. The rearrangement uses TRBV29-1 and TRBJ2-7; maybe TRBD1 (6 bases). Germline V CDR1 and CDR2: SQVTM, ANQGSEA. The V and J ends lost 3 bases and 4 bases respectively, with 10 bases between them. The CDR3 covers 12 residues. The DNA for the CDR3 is TGCAGCGTTGACTTAGGGGGTTACGAGCAGTACTTC. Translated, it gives CSVDLGGYEQYF.

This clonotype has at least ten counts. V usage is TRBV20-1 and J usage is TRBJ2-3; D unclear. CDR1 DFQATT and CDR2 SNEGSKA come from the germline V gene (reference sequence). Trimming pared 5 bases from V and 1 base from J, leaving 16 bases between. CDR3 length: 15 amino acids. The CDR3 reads CSAGHLGSRTDTQYF. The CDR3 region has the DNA TGCAGTGCTGGTCATCTAGGGTCCCGCACAGATACGCAGTATTTT.

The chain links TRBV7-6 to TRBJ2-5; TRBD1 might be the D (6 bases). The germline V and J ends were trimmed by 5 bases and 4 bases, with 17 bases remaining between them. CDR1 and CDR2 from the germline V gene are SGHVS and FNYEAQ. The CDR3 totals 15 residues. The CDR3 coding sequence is TGTGCCAGCAGCGATCGGCAGGGGCGTAGAGAGACCCAGTACTTC. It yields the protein CASSDRQGRRETQYF. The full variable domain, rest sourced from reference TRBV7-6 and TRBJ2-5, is GAGVSQSPRYKVTKRGQDVALRCDPISGHVSLYWYRQALGQGPEFLTYFNYEAQQDKSGLPNDRFSAERPEGSISTLTIQRTEQRDSAMYRCASSDRQGRRETQYFGPGTRLLVL.

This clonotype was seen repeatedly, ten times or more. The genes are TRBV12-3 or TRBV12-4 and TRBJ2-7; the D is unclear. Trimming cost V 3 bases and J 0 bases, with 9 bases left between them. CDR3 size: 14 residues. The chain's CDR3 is CASSFQRFSYEQYF. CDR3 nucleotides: TGTGCCAGCAGTTTCCAGCGATTCTCCTACGAGCAGTACTTC.

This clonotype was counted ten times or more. The CDR3: CSVERTPNYGYTF. The CDR3 coding sequence is TGCAGCGTTGAGCGGACACCTAACTATGGCTACACCTTC. The rearrangement joins TRBV29-1 to TRBJ1-2; tentative D call: TRBD1 (5 bases). Germline assignment: CDR1 SQVTM and CDR2 ANQGSEA. The germline V and J ends were trimmed by 3 bases and 0 bases, with 8 bases remaining between them. The CDR3 is 13 amino acids.

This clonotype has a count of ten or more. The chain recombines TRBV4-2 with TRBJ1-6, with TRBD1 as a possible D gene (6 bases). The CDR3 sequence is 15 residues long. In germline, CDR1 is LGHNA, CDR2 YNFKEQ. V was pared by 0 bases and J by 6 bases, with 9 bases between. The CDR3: CASSQDRGSNSPLHF. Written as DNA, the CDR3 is TGTGCCAGCAGCCAAGACAGGGGTTCTAATTCACCCCTCCACTTT.

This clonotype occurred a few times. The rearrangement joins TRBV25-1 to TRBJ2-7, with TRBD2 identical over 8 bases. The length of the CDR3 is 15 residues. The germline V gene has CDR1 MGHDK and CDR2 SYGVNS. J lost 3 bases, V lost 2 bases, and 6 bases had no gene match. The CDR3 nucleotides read TGTGCCAGCAGTGAACAAGCGGGAGTTCGCTACGAGCAGTACTTC. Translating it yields CASSEQAGVRYEQYF.

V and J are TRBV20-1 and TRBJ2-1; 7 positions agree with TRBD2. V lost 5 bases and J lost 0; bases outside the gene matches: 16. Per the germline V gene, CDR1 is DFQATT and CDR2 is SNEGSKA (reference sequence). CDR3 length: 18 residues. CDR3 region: CSAPPRSRSGNSYNEQFF. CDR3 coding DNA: TGCAGTGCTCCGCCGCGTTCGAGAAGCGGGAACTCCTACAATGAGCAGTTCTTC.

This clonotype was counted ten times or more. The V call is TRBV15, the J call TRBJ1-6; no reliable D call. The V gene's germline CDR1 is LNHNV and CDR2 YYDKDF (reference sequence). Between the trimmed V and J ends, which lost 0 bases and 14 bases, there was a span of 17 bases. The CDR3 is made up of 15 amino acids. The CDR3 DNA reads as TGTGCCACCAGCAGAGATTCCGAAAACACAGACTCCCTCCACTTT. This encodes CATSRDSENTDSLHF.